The 8 T cell receptor beta chains reported below all come from one sample, sequenced in a study of glioma-infiltrating T cells. TCR alpha and beta CDR3 regions were amplified from RNA using iRepertoire nested multiplex PCR. MiXCR, applied by TCRdb to the multiplex PCR reads, yields one record per CDR3 protein. This table has approximately 90,000 distinct CDR3 sequences, around 23% appearing once. Sequenced material: glioma tissue, nonneoplastic brain tissue, or PBMCs (not recorded which). These receptors were obtained from a human donor with low-grade glioma or glioblastoma, undergoing nonglioma brain surgery, or in good health (not recorded which).

This clonotype was seen more than once but under ten times. This sequence joins TRBV19 and TRBJ1-5; 7 positions agree with TRBD1. V shed 1 base, J shed 3 bases, and the junction held 6 bases outside the gene matches. CDR1 is LNHDA and CDR2 is SQIVND in the germline V gene (reference sequence). The CDR3 is 16 residues long. CDR3 in amino acids: CASSIGQGSLNQPQHF. CDR3 nucleotide sequence: TGTGCCAGTAGTATAGGACAGGGTTCCCTCAATCAGCCCCAGCATTTT.

This clonotype was seen just once. V usage is TRBV20-1 and J usage is TRBJ1-1, with D unclear. In germline, CDR1 is DFQATT, CDR2 SNEGSKA (reference sequence). There are 15 residues in the CDR3. With 6 bases removed from V and 4 bases from J, the gap between germline ends came to 21 bases. The CDR3, as DNA: TGCAGTGCCAGTAGCGGTTTGGGGTCATTCACTGAAGCTTTCTTT. Amino acids: CSASSGLGSFTEAFF.

This clonotype was recorded at least ten times. The chain recombines TRBV6-1 with TRBJ2-3; the match to TRBD2 covers 10 bases. CDR3 length: 17 residues. Germline V gives CDR1 MNHNS, CDR2 SASEGT. The V gene end was trimmed by 5 bases and the J gene end by 6 bases; junction bases not matched to a gene: 14. The CDR3, as DNA: TGTGCCAGCAGTTACGACCGAGGTAGCGGGGGGAGGGATACGCAGTATTTT. It specifies CASSYDRGSGGRDTQYF.

This clonotype appeared many times. The rearrangement joins TRBV4-2 to TRBJ2-3; a possible D gene is TRBD2 (6 bases). Trimming shortened V by 3 bases and J by 1 base, and 20 bases separated the two germline ends. CDR3 size: 18 residues. CDR1 is LGHNA and CDR2 is YNFKEQ in the germline V gene. The CDR3 here is CASSQGAIAVPRTDTQYF. The CDR3, as DNA: TGTGCCAGCAGCCAGGGAGCGATAGCGGTCCCTCGCACAGATACGCAGTATTTT.

The sample holds a few counts of this clonotype. The V call is TRBV7-9, the J call TRBJ2-7; D possibly corresponds to TRBD2 (6 bases). This CDR3 has 15 amino acids. Germline V gives CDR1 SEHNR, CDR2 FQNEAQ (reference sequence). The V end was cut by 5 bases, the J end by 0 bases, with 14 bases between. Here the CDR3 reads CASSPRGAGSYEQYF. As DNA, the CDR3 is TGTGCCAGCAGCCCCCGGGGAGCGGGCTCCTACGAGCAGTACTTC. Supplemented by reference TRBV7-9 and TRBJ2-7, the full variable domain reads DTGVSQNPRHKITKRGQNVTFRCDPISEHNRLYWYRQTLGQGPEFLTYFQNEAQLEKSRLLSDRFSAERPKGSFSTLEIQRTEQGDSAMYLCASSPRGAGSYEQYFGPGTRLTVT.

This clonotype was detected only a few times. The V call is TRBV29-1, the J call TRBJ2-2, with TRBD2 matching 7 bases. Trimming took 6 bases from V and 0 from J; bases not matched to a gene: 4. Per the germline V gene, CDR1 is SQVTM and CDR2 is ANQGSEA. This CDR3 has 14 residues. This chain's CDR3 is CSVSSGANTGELFF. The CDR3 region has the DNA TGCAGCGTGTCTAGCGGAGCGAACACCGGGGAGCTGTTTTTT.

This clonotype was recorded many times. The chain uses TRBV20-1 and TRBJ1-2, with 7 bases lining up with TRBD1. The ends lost 5 bases at V and 8 bases at J; junction bases unmatched: 14. This CDR3 contains 14 residues. CDR1 and CDR2 (germline): DFQATT, SNEGSKA (reference sequence). In DNA form, the CDR3 reads TGCAGTGCTCTTAGACAGGGATCTGGTCTGGGCTACACCTTC. As protein: CSALRQGSGLGYTF.

This clonotype was counted ten times or more. V gene TRBV5-4 combines with J gene TRBJ2-1; TRBD2 agrees at 11 bases. The ends lost 1 base at V and 6 bases at J; junction bases unmatched: 3. This CDR3 is 15 amino acids long. Germline CDR1 SGHNT, CDR2 YYREEE (reference sequence). The CDR3 loop is CASSLTSGSGNEQFF. The CDR3 DNA sequence: TGTGCCAGCAGCTTGACTAGCGGGAGTGGCAATGAGCAGTTCTTC.